These 20 T cell receptor beta chains came from one sample sequenced in a study of shared clonotypes between healthy human individuals. Libraries were prepared by immunoSEQ multiplex PCR; TCRdb keeps only in-frame clonotypes and omits some of them. The sample includes about 1.1 million clones, about 80% seen only once; the top ten take 0.5% to 0.6%. The specimen was memory CD4+ T cells from PBMCs. Subset meaning: CD45RA-negative fraction. Receptors were obtained from a man aged 18 to 30 in good health. Some clones in this sample may be carry-over from other donors' samples.

The J gene is TRBJ1-2, the V gene TRBV9; no clear D. V dropped 5 bases and J dropped 4 bases, with 18 bases sitting between them. This CDR3 comprises 15 residues. CDR1 is SGDLS, CDR2 YYNGEE, per germline. CDR3 bases: TGTGCCAGCAGGGCGGAGGAGAGAGGGTTCTATGGCTACACCTTC. Translating it yields CASRAEERGFYGYTF.

The rearrangement links TRBV28 to TRBJ2-6; D remains unclear. The CDR3 has 14 residues. Trimming shortened V by 5 bases and J by 0 bases, and 5 bases separated the two germline ends. CDR1 MDHEN and CDR2 SYDVKM come from the germline V gene. The DNA of the CDR3 is TGTGCCAGCAGTCCCTCCTCTGGGGCCAACGTCCTGACTTTC. Translation: CASSPSSGANVLTF. Full variable domain (missing parts from reference TRBV28 and TRBJ2-6): DVKVTQSSRYLVKRTGEKVFLECVQDMDHENMFWYRQDPGLGLRLIYFSYDVKMKEKGDIPEGYSVSREKKERFSLILESASTNQTSMYLCASSPSSGANVLTFGAGSRLTVL.

The chain is built from TRBV19 and TRBJ2-7, with D hard to call. The CDR3 spans 13 residues. The germline V and J ends were trimmed by 3 bases and 2 bases, with 8 bases remaining between them. Germline V gene lookup returns CDR1 LNHDA and CDR2 SQIVND (reference sequence). The CDR3 nucleotides read TGTGCCAGTAGTATGTCCCGGACCTACGAGCAGTACTTC. Its protein product is CASSMSRTYEQYF.

The chain couples TRBV5-1 to TRBJ1-2, with 7 bases that match TRBD1. CDR1 and CDR2 (germline): SGHRS, YFSETQ. J gave up 2 bases and V 2 bases, and 12 bases lay outside the gene matches. This CDR3 is built from 17 residues. The CDR3 protein is CASSFQALGQNNYGYTF. CDR3 in DNA: TGCGCCAGCAGCTTCCAGGCGCTGGGACAGAACAACTATGGCTACACCTTC.

The chain recombines TRBV7-2 with TRBJ2-7; weak D call: TRBD1 (6 bases). The germline CDR1 and CDR2 sequences are SGHTA and FQGNSA. V was pared by 5 bases and J by 2 bases, with 16 bases between. The CDR3 extends over 15 amino acids. The CDR3 region has the DNA TGTGCCAGCAGCCAGACTAAAACAGGGACCTACGAGCAGTACTTC. Translating gives CASSQTKTGTYEQYF.

This chain connects TRBV2 to TRBJ2-2; 10 bases line up with TRBD1. The CDR3 runs 15 residues. Germline V gene lookup returns CDR1 SNHLY and CDR2 FYNNEI. After removal of 1 base from V and 4 bases from J, the junction contained 0 bases not matched to a gene. The CDR3 sequence: CASSEGQGATGELFF. Here the CDR3 DNA reads TGTGCCAGCAGTGAAGGACAGGGGGCCACCGGGGAGCTGTTTTTT.

Written as DNA, the CDR3 is TGTGCCTGGAGCCTCTGGGGGGACACTGAAGCTTTCTTT. It encodes CAWSLWGDTEAFF. V usage is TRBV30 and J usage is TRBJ1-1; D perhaps matches TRBD1 (5 bases). CDR3 length: 13 amino acids. CDR1 GTSNPN and CDR2 SVGIG come from the germline V gene (reference sequence). V lost 3 bases and J lost 3, with 11 bases in between.

This clone appeared many times. The CDR3 region has the DNA TGCGCCAGCAGCCAACTAAGGGGATTAGGTCGGACGAACACTGAAGCTTTCTTT. This sequence encodes CASSQLRGLGRTNTEAFF. The genes are TRBV4-1 and TRBJ1-1; D might be TRBD1 (5 bases). This CDR3 has 18 amino acids. Germline V CDR1 and CDR2: MGHRA, YSYEKL. V was trimmed by 2 bases and J by 1 base, leaving 20 bases between them.

The chain employs TRBV9 and TRBJ1-1, with 8 bases aligning to TRBD1. Germline loops: CDR1 SGDLS, CDR2 YYNGEE. The CDR3 runs to 16 residues. With V trimmed by 0 bases and J by 3 bases, 7 bases remained unmatched. The CDR3 is CASSVAGGAGYTEAFF. For the CDR3, the DNA is TGTGCCAGCAGCGTAGCAGGGGGCGCAGGGTACACTGAAGCTTTCTTT.

The chain employs TRBV19 and TRBJ1-5, with D perhaps TRBD1 (6 bases). Germline CDR1 is LNHDA and CDR2 is SQIVND (reference sequence). V lost 1 base to trimming and J lost 6 bases, with 13 bases between them. The CDR3 length is 15 residues. In DNA, the CDR3 is TGTGCCAGTAGTATAGTGTTCGGGGGCGGTCAGCCCCAGCATTTT. It encodes CASSIVFGGGQPQHF.

Of note for this clone: Other DNA sequences within the sample encode an identical CDR3. The chain employs TRBV10-1 and TRBJ2-7, with TRBD2 matching 11 bases. Germline lookup yields CDR1 WNHNN and CDR2 SYGVQD (reference sequence). V was clipped by 2 bases and J by 3 bases; unmatched bases: 0. This CDR3 is built from 14 residues. In nucleotides, the CDR3 is TGCGCCAGCAGTGAGGGACTAGCGGGCTACGAGCAGTACTTC. Its translation is CASSEGLAGYEQYF.

This clone was observed once. No conserved phenylalanine or tryptophan is present at the end of the CDR3, so a read error is the likely explanation. Because the CDR3's place on the DNA is in doubt, the DNA is left out and the CDR3 is given as listed by TCRdb. The V call is TRBV21-1, the J call TRBJ2-7; the table's TRBD2 call for D was not verified on the DNA. TRBV21-1 is a recognized pseudogene. The CDR3 has 13 residues if both end residues are counted. The chain's CDR3 is CASSKERDILFSL.

The chain combines TRBV11-2 with TRBJ1-1; D perhaps matches TRBD1 (5 bases). Between the trimmed V and J ends, which lost 1 base and 1 base, there was a span of 10 bases. Germline loops: CDR1 SGHAT, CDR2 FQNNGV. This CDR3 spans 15 amino acids. DNA of the CDR3: TGTGCCAGCAGCTTAGGAGCAGGGTGGAACACTGAAGCTTTCTTT. It codes for CASSLGAGWNTEAFF.

The genes are TRBV28 and TRBJ2-7; the match to TRBD2 covers 7 bases. V shed 6 bases and J 5 bases; nucleotides not matched to a gene: 10. Looked up from germline, CDR1 is MDHEN and CDR2 is SYDVKM. The CDR3 covers 14 residues. CDR3 sequence (DNA): TGTGCCAGCAGAACCCTAGCGGCGGGGGACGAGCAGTACTTC. Its translation is CASRTLAAGDEQYF.

The rearrangement uses TRBV6-5 and TRBJ2-3, with 11 bases identical to TRBD1. Germline V CDR1 and CDR2: MNHEY, SVGAGI. The V and J ends lost 7 bases and 3 bases, in that order; junction bases with no gene match: 3. The CDR3 has 14 residues. CDR3 sequence (DNA): TGTGCCAGCAAGAGGGACAGGGGGACAGATACGCAGTATTTT. Its translation is CASKRDRGTDTQYF.

The chain is built from TRBV30 and TRBJ2-1; D perhaps matches TRBD1 (5 bases). V gave up 2 bases and J gave up 0 bases, with 14 bases separating them. The CDR3 covers 16 residues. The germline V gene has CDR1 GTSNPN and CDR2 SVGIG (reference sequence). In DNA form, the CDR3 reads TGTGCCTGGAGTCGTAAGGGGCCGAGCTCCTACAATGAGCAGTTCTTC. Translated: CAWSRKGPSSYNEQFF.

This sequence joins TRBV29-1 and TRBJ1-4, with a tentative D call TRBD1 (5 bases). Per the germline V gene, CDR1 is SQVTM and CDR2 is ANQGSEA. This CDR3 has 12 residues. Trimming took 7 bases from V and 4 from J, leaving 10 bases between them. The CDR3 is CSAIQGNEKLFF. The CDR3 bases are TGCAGCGCCATCCAGGGTAATGAAAAACTGTTTTTT.

V and J are TRBV7-3 and TRBJ2-1; D is perhaps TRBD1 or TRBD2 (5 bases each). The CDR3 loop spans 17 amino acids. Germline CDR1 is SGHTA and CDR2 is FQGTGA. Trimming left V 3 bases short and J 0 bases short, with 15 bases between. Written as DNA, the CDR3 is TGTGCCAGCAGCTTGCTGGGACCAACCAACTCCTACAATGAGCAGTTCTTC. This translates into CASSLLGPTNSYNEQFF.

The chain recombines TRBV4-1 with TRBJ1-4; 7 bases match TRBD1. The CDR3 runs 15 residues. The germline V gene has CDR1 MGHRA and CDR2 YSYEKL. V trimming: 0 bases; J trimming: 6 bases; junction bases outside the gene matches: 4. CDR3 loop: CASSQDGQGDEKLFF. The DNA for the CDR3 is TGCGCCAGCAGCCAAGATGGGCAGGGGGATGAAAAACTGTTTTTT.

This clone was counted once. The rearrangement joins TRBV30 to TRBJ2-6, with TRBD1 identical over 10 bases. Germline CDR1 reads GTSNPN; CDR2 reads SVGIG (reference sequence). This CDR3 has 16 residues. Trimming at V came to 3 bases and at J to 4 bases, leaving 6 bases not matched to a gene. DNA of the CDR3: TGTGCCTGGAGCCTGGGACAGGGGTCCGGGGCCAACGTCCTGACTTTC. Translating gives CAWSLGQGSGANVLTF. The entire variable domain, with the rest obtained from reference TRBV30 and TRBJ2-6, is as follows: SQTIHQWPATLVQPVGSPLSLECTVEGTSNPNLYWYRQAAGRGLQLLFYSVGIGQISSEVPQNLSASRPQDRQFILSSKKLLLSDSGFYLCAWSLGQGSGANVLTFGAGSRLTVL.